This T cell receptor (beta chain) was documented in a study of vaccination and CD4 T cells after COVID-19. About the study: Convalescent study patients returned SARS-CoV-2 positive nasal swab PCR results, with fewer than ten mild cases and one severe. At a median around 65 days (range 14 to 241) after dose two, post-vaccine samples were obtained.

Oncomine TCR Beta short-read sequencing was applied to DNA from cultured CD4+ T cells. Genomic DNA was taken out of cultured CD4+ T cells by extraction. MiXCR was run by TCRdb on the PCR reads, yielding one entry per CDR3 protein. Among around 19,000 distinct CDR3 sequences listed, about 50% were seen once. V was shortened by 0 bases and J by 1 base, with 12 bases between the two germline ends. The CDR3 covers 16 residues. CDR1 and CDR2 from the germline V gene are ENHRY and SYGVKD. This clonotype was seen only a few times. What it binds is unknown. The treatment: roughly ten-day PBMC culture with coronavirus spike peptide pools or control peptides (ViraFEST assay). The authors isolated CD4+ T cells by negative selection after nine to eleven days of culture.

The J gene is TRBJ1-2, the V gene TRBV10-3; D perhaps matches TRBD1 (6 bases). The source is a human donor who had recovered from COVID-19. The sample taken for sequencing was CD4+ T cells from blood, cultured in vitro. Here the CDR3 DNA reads TGTGCCATCAGTGAGTCGGCGGGGGCCCATAACTATGGCTACACCTTC. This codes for CAISESAGAHNYGYTF.